The text below deals with one T cell receptor (beta chain). The CDR3 sequence is 15 residues long. Unmatched junction bases numbered 10, after V lost 6 bases and J lost 8 bases. The germline V gene has CDR1 SGHTA and CDR2 FQGTGA. Here immunoSEQ multiplex PCR was the method, and the copy in TCRdb shows in-frame clones only, minus some. This table has 70,000 to 100,000 clones, nearly 90% appearing once. The source of the sample is a study of blood T cell repertoires in COVID-19. Turning to the study itself: Italy, Spain and the United States were the sources of the convalescent and acute COVID-19 samples.

This receptor was taken from a woman aged 80 or over with acute or convalescent COVID-19. The chain uses TRBV7-3 and TRBJ2-1; 10 nucleotides agree with TRBD2. Sample: peripheral blood. CDR3 DNA: TGTGCCAGCAGTTCCGGGACTAGCGAGGTCGATGAGCAGTTCTTC. Encoded protein: CASSSGTSEVDEQFF.